What follows is one T cell receptor (beta chain) and its context. Amplified TCR beta CDR3 regions came from RNA transcripts. TCR CDR3 regions were first amplified by RT-PCR with HTBI primers. One entry per CDR3 protein, called by TCRdb with MiXCR from the multiplex PCR reads. The sample shows 300,000 to 450,000 distinct CDR3 sequences, less than 15% of them seen only once. The data originate from a study of T cells in Graves' hyperthyroidism and ophthalmopathy. This TCR was sampled from a man aged 25-45 years with Graves' hyperthyroidism that later progressed to Graves' ophthalmopathy. The sequencing input was blood.

Written as DNA, the CDR3 is TGTGCCAGCACCAACGGGACTCCCTCCTACAATGAGCAGTTCTTC. This gives the protein CASTNGTPSYNEQFF. This rearrangement joins TRBV12-3 or TRBV12-4 to TRBJ2-1; weak D call: TRBD2 (6 bases). This CDR3 is 15 amino acids long. V was trimmed by 7 bases and J by 0 bases, leaving 13 bases between them.